This paragraph reports one T cell receptor (beta chain). Participants were placed into cohorts based on the clinical history they reported. Symptom resolution, clearance, or two negative PCRs marked donors in Cohort 3 as recovered. The sample comes from a study of blood T cell repertoires in COVID-19. Study as a whole: Acute-phase and convalescent COVID-19 samples originated in the United States, Italy and Spain. Sample material is recorded as cDNA or gDNA derived from T cells, B-cell-depleted T cells, or PBMCs.

Looked up from germline, CDR1 is SGHRS and CDR2 is YFSETQ. The junction had 12 bases not matched to a gene; V was cut back by 4 bases and J by 5 bases. This CDR3 is 15 amino acids long. Here immunoSEQ multiplex PCR was the method, and the copy in TCRdb shows in-frame clones only, minus some. The data contain about 200,000 clones, 85% of them singletons. Sequenced material: PBMCs or T cells enriched from blood (not recorded which). V is TRBV5-1 and J is TRBJ2-7, with 7 bases matching TRBD1. The receptor comes from a man in his forties who had recovered from COVID-19. The CDR3 loop is CASSLNPGQINEQYF. The CDR3 DNA follows: TGCGCCAGCAGCCTTAATCCGGGACAGATCAACGAGCAGTACTTC.